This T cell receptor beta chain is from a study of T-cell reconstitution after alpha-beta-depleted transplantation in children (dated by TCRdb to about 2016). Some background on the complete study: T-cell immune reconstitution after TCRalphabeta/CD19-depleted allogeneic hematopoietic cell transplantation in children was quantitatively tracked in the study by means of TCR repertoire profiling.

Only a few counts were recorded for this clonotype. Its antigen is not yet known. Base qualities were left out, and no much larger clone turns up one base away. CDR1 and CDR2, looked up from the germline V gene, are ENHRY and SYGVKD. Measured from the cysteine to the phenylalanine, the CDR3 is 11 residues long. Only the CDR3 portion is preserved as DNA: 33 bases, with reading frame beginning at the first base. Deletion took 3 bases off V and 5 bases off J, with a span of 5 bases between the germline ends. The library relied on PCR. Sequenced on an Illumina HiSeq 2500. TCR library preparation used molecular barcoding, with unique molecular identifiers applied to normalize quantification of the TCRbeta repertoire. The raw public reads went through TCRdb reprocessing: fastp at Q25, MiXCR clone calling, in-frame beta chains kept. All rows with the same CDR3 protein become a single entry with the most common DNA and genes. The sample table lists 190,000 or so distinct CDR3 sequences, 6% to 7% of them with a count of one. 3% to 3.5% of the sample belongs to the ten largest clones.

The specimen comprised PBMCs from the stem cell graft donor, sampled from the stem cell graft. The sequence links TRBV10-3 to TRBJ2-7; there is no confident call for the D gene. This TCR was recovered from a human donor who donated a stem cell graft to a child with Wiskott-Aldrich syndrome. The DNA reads TGTGCCATCAGTGAATCCCACGAGCAGTACTTC. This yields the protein CAISESHEQYF.